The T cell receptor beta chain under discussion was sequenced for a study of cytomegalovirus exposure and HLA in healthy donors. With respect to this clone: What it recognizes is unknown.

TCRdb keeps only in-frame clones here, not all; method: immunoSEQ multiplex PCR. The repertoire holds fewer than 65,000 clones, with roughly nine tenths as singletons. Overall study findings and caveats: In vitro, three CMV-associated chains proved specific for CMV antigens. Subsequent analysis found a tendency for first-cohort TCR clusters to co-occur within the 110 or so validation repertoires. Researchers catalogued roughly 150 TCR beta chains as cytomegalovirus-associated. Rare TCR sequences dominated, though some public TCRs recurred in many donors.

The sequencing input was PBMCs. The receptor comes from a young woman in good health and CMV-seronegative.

The CDR3: CSVVRQGITSYEQYF. The CDR3 DNA follows: TGCAGCGTCGTACGGCAGGGGATAACGTCCTACGAGCAGTACTTC. V gene TRBV29-1 combines with J gene TRBJ2-7; possibly TRBD1 for D (6 bases). Trimming removed 6 bases at V and 1 base at J, with 19 bases between. The CDR3 extends over 15 amino acids. CDR1 SQVTM and CDR2 ANQGSEA come from the germline V gene.